A selection of T cell receptor beta chains follows, all from one sample in a study of T cells in Graves' hyperthyroidism and ophthalmopathy. Each CDR3 protein is one row after TCRdb ran MiXCR on the multiplex PCR reads. The sample includes 300,000 to 450,000 distinct CDR3 sequences, roughly 14% of them seen just once. Sequencing was carried out using blood. These receptor sequences come from a man aged 30 to 45 with Graves' hyperthyroidism that later progressed to Graves' ophthalmopathy. CDR3s include the opening cysteine and the closing phenylalanine or tryptophan. The D gene is left open where the match is weak. Clone size appears in some rows only: once, few, many, or a class for an expanded clone.

clone_size	d_call	v_call	j_call	cdr3_nt	cdr3_aa
-	-	TRBV20-1	TRBJ1-1	TGCAGTGCTAGAAGTTGGGCAGCTAACACTGAAGCTTTCTTT	CSARSWAANTEAFF
few	-	TRBV11-3	TRBJ2-1	TGTGCCAGCAACCGGGACCCTGGTACTGAGCAGTTCTTC	CASNRDPGTEQFF
-	-	TRBV4-1	TRBJ2-6	TGCGCCAGCTCGGAGCCGGGAGGGGCCAACGTCCTGACTTTC	CASSEPGGANVLTF
many	-	TRBV18	TRBJ1-1	TGTGCCAGCTCAACCGGGGAGAACACTGAAGCTTTCTTT	CASSTGENTEAFF
many	-	TRBV5-6	TRBJ2-3	TGTGCCAGCAGCTTGGGCGGGACAGGCACAGATACGCAGTATTTT	CASSLGGTGTDTQYF
many	-	TRBV9	TRBJ1-3	TGTGCCAGCAGTCCGGATGGGGTCCGCTCTGGAAACACCATATATTTT	CASSPDGVRSGNTIYF
many	TRBD1	TRBV7-8	TRBJ2-2	TGTGCCAGCAGCCGACAGGGAGTTAAGAACACCGGGGAGCTGTTTTTT	CASSRQGVKNTGELFF
-	TRBD2	TRBV19	TRBJ2-1	TGTGCCAGTACCTCGGCTAGCGGGGCCAAAAATGAGCAGTTCTTC	CASTSASGAKNEQFF
few	-	TRBV12-3/TRBV12-4	TRBJ2-1	TGTGCCAGCAGGGCAGGGCCCAGTGAGCAGTTCTTC	CASRAGPSEQFF
many	-	TRBV7-9	TRBJ1-1	TGTGCCAGCAGGCAAGAAGCCTTGAACACTGAAGCTTTCTTT	CASRQEALNTEAFF
few	-	TRBV20-1	TRBJ1-6	TGCAGTGCTCCGATCCAGGGCTCACCCCTCCACTTT	CSAPIQGSPLHF
many	-	TRBV6-1	TRBJ2-7	TGTGCCAGCAGTGACCCGGGCCTTAGTTACGAGCAGTACTTC	CASSDPGLSYEQYF
-	-	TRBV7-9	TRBJ1-6	TGTGCCAGCAGCTCAGAACCTTGGGCCCTCCACTTT	CASSSEPWALHF
many	TRBD1	TRBV28	TRBJ2-5	TGTGCCAGCAGACACAGGGGGCCAGAGACCCAGTACTTC	CASRHRGPETQYF
many	-	TRBV7-2	TRBJ1-2	TGTGCCAGCAGCTCATTACAGGGTTCTTACACCTTC	CASSSLQGSYTF
many	-	TRBV20-1	TRBJ2-4	TGCAGTGCTAGCCCTATCTCTGAAAACATTCAGTACTTC	CSASPISENIQYF
few	TRBD1	TRBV6-4	TRBJ2-3	TGTGCCAGCAGTGACGGTCAGGGGGCAGTAGATACGCAGTATTTT	CASSDGQGAVDTQYF
-	TRBD1	TRBV5-1	TRBJ2-7	TGCGCCAGCAGCTGGGTTACAGGGGACGAGCAGTACTTC	CASSWVTGDEQYF
many	-	TRBV7-9	TRBJ2-3	TGTGCCAGCAGCTTACTGGCGGGGTCCCCCACAGATACGCAGTATTTT	CASSLLAGSPTDTQYF
-	TRBD2	TRBV3-1	TRBJ2-4	TGTGCCAGCAGCCAAGTTCTGGCTAGCGGGGGGCAAAACATTCAGTACTTC	CASSQVLASGGQNIQYF
many	-	TRBV11-3	TRBJ2-3	TGTGCCAGCAGCTTAGGAACCATAACACGGGATACGCAGTATTTT	CASSLGTITRDTQYF